This section outlines one T cell receptor beta chain sequence together with its context. The specificity of this receptor is unknown. The record has no base qualities; no much larger clone is one base away. This specimen belongs to a study of OX40 agonist ivuxolimab in advanced cancers. Looking at the study overall: Ivuxolimab was an agonistic, fully human IgG2 monoclonal antibody directed against OX40 (CD134), a costimulatory receptor. Intravenous ivuxolimab was administered to patients every 2 weeks at six dose levels: 0.01, 0.1, 0.3, 1.5, 3 and 10 mg/kg. Of the 50 or so patients in dose escalation, 19 had hepatocellular carcinoma, about 15 had melanoma, 9 had renal cell carcinoma and 9 had head and neck cancer. In the dose-escalation cohort, around four fifths of patients were male, and the mean age was roughly 60 years, with a range of roughly 23 to 85. Prior anti-PD-1, anti-PD-L1 or anti-CTLA-4 therapy was permitted, and 40% of dose-escalation patients had received checkpoint inhibitors. Partial responses occurred in three dose-escalation patients, of whom one had hepatocellular carcinoma and two had cutaneous melanoma. The point of sequencing TCRbeta in the periphery was to test whether ivuxolimab changed TCR sequence diversity and drove clonal T-cell expansion. The paper describes the monotherapy dose-escalation part (N of about 55 patients) of the phase I trial of ivuxolimab. What the work shows at the level of the full study, not this receptor alone: The antigen specificity of the peripheral T cells that underwent clonal expansion was not determined. Low levels of normalized T-cell clonal expansion were also seen in some nonresponding patients. After ivuxolimab, CD8+ T cells had more expanded clones than CD4+ T cells on average. In the 0.1-3.0 mg/kg groups, partial responders were among the patients with the lowest normalized peripheral clonal expansion, particularly in CD8+ T cells. Clonal expansion of both CD4+ and CD8+ blood T cells was observed from baseline to week 6 at doses 0.1 to 3.0 mg/kg.

The germline V gene gives CDR1 as MNHEY and CDR2 as SVGAGI. The CDR3 spans 13 residues, from the cysteine through the phenylalanine. The DNA shown is the 39-base CDR3, in frame from base 1. V and J are truncated by 10 bases and 1 base respectively, leaving an intervening sequence of 12 bases. Patients with a history of autoimmune disease or receiving systemic immunosuppression were excluded from the trial. Peripheral blood for TCR sequencing was collected from all dose cohorts at baseline, on cycle 4 day 1, and on cycle 7 day 1. The samples were taken from a phase I, first-in-human, multicenter, open-label dose-escalation trial of ivuxolimab. The trial enrolled adults with locally advanced or metastatic head and neck squamous cell, hepatocellular, melanoma or renal cell carcinoma. Before TCR sequencing, CD4+ T cells and CD8+ T cells were sorted from peripheral blood as separate populations. For sequencing of the TCRbeta CDR3 region, genomic DNA was extracted from the sorted cells. TCRbeta CDR3 regions were sequenced using the immunoSEQ Assay. Not all clones reach the TCRdb copy of this immuneACCESS table, which keeps in-frame sequences only. Checked studies attribute under half of the gap to unresolved V genes and leave the rest unexplained. This sample comprises 66,000 or so clones, 85% of them detected only once. The leading ten clones occupy approximately 4.3% of the sample.

The chain is made from TRBV6-5 and TRBJ2-3, with the D segment identity uncertain. The sequencing used CD4+ or CD8+ T cells sorted from blood, collected in a trial of the OX40 agonist ivuxolimab. This sequence was found in an adult with an advanced solid tumor such as melanoma, head and neck, liver or kidney cancer. DNA sequence: TGTGCCATTAAACCGGGCGGCACAGATACGCAGTATTTT. This encodes CAIKPGGTDTQYF.